This T cell receptor beta chain was obtained from a study of control samples from healthy donors and cancer patients. Germline V gene data show CDR1 as SGHVS and CDR2 as FQNEAQ. The CDR3 extends over 14 amino acids. Unmatched junction bases numbered 5, after V lost 5 bases and J lost 5 bases. Here immunoSEQ multiplex PCR was the method, and the copy in TCRdb shows in-frame clones only, minus some. This repertoire shows more than 70,000 clones, roughly 92% found once; its top ten account for around 0.92%. Sequencing was performed on blood. This chain uses TRBV7-8 with TRBJ2-5; 10 bases are a match to TRBD1. The receptor was isolated from a woman aged 25 to 39 in good health. CDR3 sequence reads: CASSQGQGTETQYF. The CDR3 bases are TGTGCCAGCAGCCAGGGACAGGGGACGGAGACCCAGTACTTC.